What follows are 21 T cell receptor beta chains derived from one specimen sequenced in a study of regulatory dendritic cells for organ transplantation. Repertoires were generated with immunoSEQ multiplex PCR, while TCRdb's copy carries only in-frame clones and drops some. The data show approximately 35,000 clones, approximately 91% seen once. Material: naive CD4+ T cells from blood. Subset denoted: CD45RA+ naive T cells. These receptors were taken from a human donor in good health.

The J gene is TRBJ2-4, the V gene TRBV7-6; unclear D gene. The CDR3 runs 13 residues. Germline V CDR1 and CDR2: SGHVS, FNYEAQ. V was trimmed by 2 bases and J by 6 bases, leaving 8 bases between them. The CDR3 region has the DNA TGTGCCAGCAGCTTATCCCCAACAAACATTCAGTACTTC. It codes for CASSLSPTNIQYF.

In this sample, this clone turned up a few times. V is TRBV27 and J is TRBJ1-5; tentative D call: TRBD1 (5 bases). Trimming removed 5 bases from V and 4 bases from J, with 15 bases in between. Germline CDR1 and CDR2: MNHEY and SMNVEV (reference sequence). The CDR3 has 15 residues. CDR3 region: CASSPRAGRNQPQHF. In nucleotides, the CDR3 is TGTGCCAGCAGTCCACGGGCAGGGCGGAATCAGCCCCAGCATTTT.

The V call is TRBV29-1, the J call TRBJ2-3; 7 bases are shared with TRBD1. CDR3 size: 15 residues. Germline V CDR1 and CDR2: SQVTM, ANQGSEA. V lost 4 bases and J lost 1; bases outside the gene matches: 8. The CDR3 sequence is CSVVWGGTGTDTQYF. The CDR3 nucleotides are TGCAGCGTTGTATGGGGTGGGACAGGCACAGATACGCAGTATTTT.

This clone was detected a few times. J is TRBJ2-1 and V is TRBV7-2; a possible D gene is TRBD2 (5 bases). CDR1 and CDR2 from the germline V gene are SGHTA and FQGNSA. There are 15 residues in the CDR3. Trimming pared 1 base from V and 6 bases from J, leaving 13 bases between. CDR3 protein: CASSLDPGYRNEQFF. CDR3 nucleotide sequence: TGTGCCAGCAGCTTAGATCCGGGGTATCGCAATGAGCAGTTCTTC. Filled out from reference TRBV7-2 and TRBJ2-1, the complete variable domain reads GAGVSQSPSNKVTEKGKDVELRCDPISGHTALYWYRQSLGQGLEFLIYFQGNSAPDKSGLPSDRFSAERTGGSVSTLTIQRTQQEDSAVYLCASSLDPGYRNEQFFGPGTRLTVL.

The V and J genes are TRBV30 and TRBJ2-7, with 9 nucleotides matching TRBD1. The V gene's germline CDR1 is GTSNPN and CDR2 SVGIG (reference sequence). This CDR3 contains 14 residues. Trimming cost V 1 base and J 9 bases; bases outside gene matches: 10. The CDR3 protein is CAWSATGQGVGQYF. The CDR3 bases are TGTGCCTGGAGTGCTACGGGACAGGGTGTAGGGCAGTACTTC.

The genes are TRBV4-1 and TRBJ2-5; D unresolved. Trimming left V 1 base short and J 0 bases short, with 24 bases between. Germline CDR1 is MGHRA and CDR2 is YSYEKL. This CDR3 comprises 20 residues. The CDR3 sequence is CASSQGSPKGKTPYQETQYF. CDR3 in DNA: TGCGCCAGCAGCCAAGGATCTCCCAAGGGCAAGACTCCGTACCAAGAGACCCAGTACTTC.

This sequence joins TRBV27 and TRBJ2-1, with D hard to call. Germline V gene data show CDR1 as MNHEY and CDR2 as SMNVEV (reference sequence). The CDR3 has 14 residues. V lost 7 bases and J lost 8, with 18 bases in between. The DNA for the CDR3 is TGTGCCAGCACCACCCCTAGTCGGAGCGATGAGCAGTTCTTC. Amino acid sequence: CASTTPSRSDEQFF.

The CDR3 coding sequence is TGTGCCAGCAGCTTAGCCGGACAGGGAAGCAATCAGCCCCAGCATTTT. Its protein product is CASSLAGQGSNQPQHF. This chain uses TRBV7-2 with TRBJ1-5; TRBD1 matches 8 bases. The CDR3 is 16 residues long. Germline-derived CDR1 and CDR2 are SGHTA and FQGNSA. V shed 0 bases, J shed 1 base, and the junction held 2 bases outside the gene matches.

In this sample, this clone turned up once. V gene TRBV18 combines with J gene TRBJ1-6; 9 bases agree with TRBD1. Looked up from germline, CDR1 is KGHSH and CDR2 is LQKENI. The CDR3 spans 14 residues. Trimming at V came to 4 bases and at J to 7 bases, leaving 2 bases not matched to a gene. The CDR3 here is CASSRDRENSPLHF. CDR3 sequence (DNA): TGTGCCAGCTCACGGGACAGGGAAAATTCACCCCTCCACTTT.

V gene TRBV27 combines with J gene TRBJ2-3; perhaps TRBD1 as D (6 bases). Germline V CDR1 and CDR2: MNHEY, SMNVEV (reference sequence). This CDR3 has 15 amino acids. V lost 3 bases, J lost 6 bases, and 16 bases lay in between. CDR3 sequence: CASSFYRVAKDTQYF. CDR3 DNA sequence: TGTGCCAGCAGTTTCTACAGGGTAGCAAAGGATACGCAGTATTTT.

This clone was counted once. The chain joins TRBV7-2 to TRBJ1-1, with D uncertain. Germline assignment: CDR1 SGHTA and CDR2 FQGNSA. This CDR3 region has 11 residues. V was cut by 0 bases and J by 10 bases, with 6 bases left in between. The CDR3 protein is CASSLASGAFF. For the CDR3, the DNA is TGTGCCAGCAGCTTAGCGAGCGGAGCTTTCTTT.

The V call is TRBV10-3, the J call TRBJ1-1; D is undetermined. Germline CDR1 and CDR2: ENHRY and SYGVKD. Trimming took off 3 bases at V and 3 bases at J, with 14 bases between the two ends. CDR3 length: 15 amino acids. In DNA form, the CDR3 reads TGTGCCATCAGTGACATAGTTGGGGTATACACTGAAGCTTTCTTT. It yields the protein CAISDIVGVYTEAFF.

V gene TRBV28 combines with J gene TRBJ2-2; 10 bases map to TRBD1. V lost 6 bases, J lost 6 bases, and 7 bases stayed unmatched. The CDR3 has 15 residues. Germline V gene lookup returns CDR1 MDHEN and CDR2 SYDVKM. CDR3 sequence: CASRSGQGGPGELFF. CDR3 DNA: TGTGCCAGCAGGTCAGGACAGGGGGGTCCCGGGGAGCTGTTTTTT. Filled out from reference TRBV28 and TRBJ2-2, the complete variable domain reads DVKVTQSSRYLVKRTGEKVFLECVQDMDHENMFWYRQDPGLGLRLIYFSYDVKMKEKGDIPEGYSVSREKKERFSLILESASTNQTSMYLCASRSGQGGPGELFFGEGSRLTVL.

The chain links TRBV6-6 to TRBJ2-5; D gene unclear. The V gene's germline CDR1 is MNHNY and CDR2 SVGAGI (reference sequence). V shed 2 bases and J shed 3 bases, with 4 bases lying between them. The CDR3 extends over 12 amino acids. The CDR3 sequence: CASSYEKETQYF. The CDR3 nucleotides read TGTGCCAGCAGTTACGAGAAAGAGACCCAGTACTTC.

The sample holds a few counts of this clone. V usage is TRBV30 and J usage is TRBJ1-1; D might be TRBD1 (5 bases). Germline V gene lookup returns CDR1 GTSNPN and CDR2 SVGIG (reference sequence). The CDR3 runs to 13 residues. V lost 7 bases to trimming and J lost 0 bases, with 12 bases between them. The CDR3 DNA sequence: TGTGCCTACAATTTGGGGGTGAACACTGAAGCTTTCTTT. Translation: CAYNLGVNTEAFF.

V usage is TRBV6-5 and J usage is TRBJ2-6; maybe TRBD1 (6 bases). This CDR3 is built from 15 residues. The V end lost 5 bases, the J end lost 2 bases, and 10 bases lay between the germline ends. Germline V gene lookup returns CDR1 MNHEY and CDR2 SVGAGI. CDR3 region: CASSRNRAGANVLTF. Here the CDR3 DNA reads TGTGCCAGCAGTCGGAACAGGGCTGGGGCCAACGTCCTGACTTTC.

V is TRBV28 and J is TRBJ2-7; TRBD2 agrees at 12 bases. The V gene end was trimmed by 8 bases and the J gene end by 2 bases; junction bases not matched to a gene: 1. In germline, CDR1 is MDHEN, CDR2 SYDVKM. The CDR3 is made up of 13 amino acids. The CDR3 loop is CASRLAGAYEQYF. CDR3 nucleotide sequence: TGTGCCAGCCGACTAGCGGGAGCCTACGAGCAGTACTTC. The full variable domain, its missing parts supplied by reference TRBV28 and TRBJ2-7, is DVKVTQSSRYLVKRTGEKVFLECVQDMDHENMFWYRQDPGLGLRLIYFSYDVKMKEKGDIPEGYSVSREKKERFSLILESASTNQTSMYLCASRLAGAYEQYFGPGTRLTVT.

V and J are TRBV7-9 and TRBJ2-7, with 9 bases lining up with TRBD1. Germline V gives CDR1 SEHNR, CDR2 FQNEAQ (reference sequence). V trimming: 5 bases; J trimming: 3 bases; junction bases outside the gene matches: 14. This CDR3 is 17 amino acids long. In DNA form, the CDR3 reads TGTGCCAGCAGCGCCTGGACAGGGGAGATTCGAGTCTACGAGCAGTACTTC. Residues: CASSAWTGEIRVYEQYF.

The chain has TRBV19 and TRBJ1-5; D perhaps matches TRBD1 (5 bases). The CDR3 has 15 residues. Germline lookup yields CDR1 LNHDA and CDR2 SQIVND (reference sequence). V lost 6 bases and J lost 7, with 19 bases in between. DNA of the CDR3: TGTGCCAGTAGCACTGGGACTCTCACCAGGCAGCCCCAGCATTTT. Its translation: CASSTGTLTRQPQHF. Full variable domain (rest looked up from reference TRBV19 and TRBJ1-5): DGGITQSPKYLFRKEGQNVTLSCEQNLNHDAMYWYRQDPGQGLRLIYYSQIVNDFQKGDIAEGYSVSREKKESFPLTVTSAQKNPTAFYLCASSTGTLTRQPQHFGDGTRLSIL.

The V and J genes are TRBV27 and TRBJ2-7, with TRBD1 identical over 7 bases. The CDR3 has 17 residues. V trimming: 1 base; J trimming: 1 base; junction bases outside the gene matches: 10. The germline gives CDR1 MNHEY, CDR2 SMNVEV (reference sequence). The CDR3 is CASSLFWAPGQSYEQYF. CDR3 sequence (DNA): TGTGCCAGCAGTTTATTTTGGGCTCCGGGACAGTCCTACGAGCAGTACTTC.

The rearrangement uses TRBV5-8 and TRBJ2-3; D is perhaps TRBD2 (6 bases). The CDR3 consists of 18 residues. From germline, CDR1 is SGHTS and CDR2 YDEGEE. V was cut by 1 base and J by 5 bases, with 23 bases left in between. CDR3 amino acids: CASSLFLGVDRGRDTQYF. The CDR3 region has the DNA TGTGCCAGCAGCTTGTTTCTCGGGGTGGACCGGGGGAGAGATACGCAGTATTTT.